The 11 T cell receptor beta chains below were found in one sample sequenced in a study of T cell responses to AZD1222 COVID-19 vaccine. Sequenced by immunoSEQ multiplex PCR; TCRdb stores in-frame clones only, minus some. The table has 70,000 to 95,000 clones, approximately 88% seen once. Sequencing was performed on peripheral blood, taken 28 days after the second AZD1222 dose. The source of these receptors is an adult who received the AZD1222 COVID-19 vaccine.

V is TRBV5-1 and J is TRBJ1-3; D not certain. CDR1 and CDR2 (germline): SGHRS, YFSETQ. The V end lost 4 bases, the J end lost 0 bases, and 14 bases lay between the germline ends. The CDR3 sequence is 16 residues long. Here the CDR3 reads CASSLLEATSGNTIYF. In nucleotides, the CDR3 is TGCGCCAGCAGCCTGCTGGAAGCCACCTCTGGAAACACCATATATTTT.

V and J are TRBV6-1 and TRBJ2-3; no clear D gene. V gave up 1 base and J gave up 5 bases, with 10 bases separating them. Per germline, CDR1 MNHNS and CDR2 SASEGT. This CDR3 has 14 residues. The CDR3 reads CASSEEDRLDTQYF. Here the CDR3 DNA reads TGTGCCAGCAGTGAAGAGGATCGATTAGATACGCAGTATTTT.

This clone was detected only once. The chain joins TRBV2 to TRBJ2-7, with 16 bases lining up with TRBD2. The CDR3 sequence is 13 residues long. CDR1 and CDR2 (germline): SNHLY, FYNNEI. The trim removed 10 bases at V and 7 bases at J, leaving 4 bases unmatched. The CDR3 DNA follows: TGTGCCATGGGGACTAGCGGGGGGGAAGAGCAGTACTTC. Translated: CAMGTSGGEEQYF.

The sample holds one count of this clone. The chain employs TRBV28 and TRBJ2-5, with unresolved D. With 4 bases removed from V and 7 bases from J, the gap between germline ends came to 13 bases. Germline CDR1 MDHEN, CDR2 SYDVKM. This CDR3 has 13 residues. For the CDR3, the DNA is TGTGCCAGCAGTTGGACCTCAACGGGGACCCAGTACTTC. Translated, it gives CASSWTSTGTQYF.

This chain connects TRBV30 to TRBJ1-2, with D unresolved. The CDR3 has 13 amino acids. V was trimmed by 4 bases and J by 4 bases, leaving 13 bases between them. In germline, CDR1 is GTSNPN, CDR2 SVGIG (reference sequence). CDR3 residues: CAWTRQTSYGYTF. For the CDR3, the DNA is TGTGCCTGGACCCGTCAGACGTCCTATGGCTACACCTTC.

This chain joins TRBV3-1 (or the pseudogene TRBV3-2) and TRBJ2-6; D is possibly TRBD1 (5 bases). This CDR3 region has 21 residues. Trimming removed 2 bases at V and 0 bases at J, with 23 bases between. Germline V gene lookup returns CDR1 LGHDT and CDR2 YNNKEL (reference sequence). DNA for the CDR3: TGTGCCAGCAGCCAATTTCTACAGCTAGGGGATCGAGTCTCTGGGGCCAACGTCCTGACTTTC. Translation gives CASSQFLQLGDRVSGANVLTF.

The J gene is TRBJ1-5, the V gene TRBV3-1 (or the pseudogene TRBV3-2), with D unresolved. This CDR3 is built from 14 residues. V gave up 0 bases and J gave up 0 bases, with 3 bases separating them. CDR1 is LGHDT and CDR2 is YNNKEL in the germline V gene (reference sequence). CDR3 protein: CASSQDISNQPQHF. The CDR3, as DNA: TGTGCCAGCAGCCAAGACATTAGCAATCAGCCCCAGCATTTT.

The V and J genes are TRBV7-9 and TRBJ1-6; 7 bases agree with TRBD1. This CDR3 is 14 amino acids long. Per germline, CDR1 SEHNR and CDR2 FQNEAQ (reference sequence). Trimming took 4 bases from V and 7 from J; bases not matched to a gene: 4. CDR3 amino acids: CASSSGQKNSPLHF. CDR3 bases: TGTGCCAGCAGCTCGGGACAGAAGAATTCACCCCTCCACTTT. Based on the CDR3 plus reference TRBV7-9 and TRBJ1-6, the full variable domain is DTGVSQNPRHKITKRGQNVTFRCDPISEHNRLYWYRQTLGQGPEFLTYFQNEAQLEKSRLLSDRFSAERPKGSFSTLEIQRTEQGDSAMYLCASSSGQKNSPLHFGNGTRLTVT.

A few counts support this clone. The V call is TRBV6-5, the J call TRBJ1-2; TRBD1 is a possible D gene (6 bases). V gave up 7 bases and J gave up 2 bases, with 14 bases separating them. CDR3 length: 14 residues. Per germline, CDR1 MNHEY and CDR2 SVGAGI. CDR3 DNA: TGTGCCAGCATTTTAGACAGGCAAAACTATGGCTACACCTTC. As protein: CASILDRQNYGYTF.

This clone appeared once. This chain links TRBV2 with TRBJ2-7; 7 nucleotides line up with TRBD1. J was trimmed by 2 bases and V by 6 bases; bases with no gene match: 7. Germline values: CDR1 SNHLY, CDR2 FYNNEI. The CDR3 contains 14 residues. In DNA, the CDR3 is TGTGCCAGCAGAGGGGGCCAGTTGACCTACGAGCAGTACTTC. Translating gives CASRGGQLTYEQYF.

This chain joins TRBV6-5 and TRBJ2-7; TRBD1 might be the D (7 bases). Germline V CDR1 and CDR2: MNHEY, SVGAGI. The CDR3 has 13 residues. The V end lost 8 bases, the J end lost 6 bases, and 17 bases lay between the germline ends. CDR3: CASRPDRRGEQYF. DNA for the CDR3: TGTGCCAGCCGCCCGGACAGGAGGGGCGAGCAGTACTTC.